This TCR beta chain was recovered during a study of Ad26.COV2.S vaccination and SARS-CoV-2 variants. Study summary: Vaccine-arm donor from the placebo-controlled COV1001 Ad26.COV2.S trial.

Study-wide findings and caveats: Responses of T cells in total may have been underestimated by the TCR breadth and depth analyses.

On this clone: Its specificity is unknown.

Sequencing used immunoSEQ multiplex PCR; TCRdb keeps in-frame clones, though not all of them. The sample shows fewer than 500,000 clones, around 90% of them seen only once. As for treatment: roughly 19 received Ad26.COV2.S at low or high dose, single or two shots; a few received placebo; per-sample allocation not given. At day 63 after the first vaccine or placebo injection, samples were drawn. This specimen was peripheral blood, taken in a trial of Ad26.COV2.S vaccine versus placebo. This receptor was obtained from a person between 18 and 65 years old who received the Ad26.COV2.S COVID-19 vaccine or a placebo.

The CDR3 DNA sequence: TGTGCCAGCAGCGTAGAAACCGACCCCTCGACTAGCGGGAGGAATGAGCAGTTCTTC. Encoded protein: CASSVETDPSTSGRNEQFF. The V and J genes are TRBV9 and TRBJ2-1; 13 nucleotides agree with TRBD2. Per germline, CDR1 SGDLS and CDR2 YYNGEE. The V and J ends lost 0 bases and 7 bases, in that order; junction bases with no gene match: 13. This CDR3 region has 19 residues.